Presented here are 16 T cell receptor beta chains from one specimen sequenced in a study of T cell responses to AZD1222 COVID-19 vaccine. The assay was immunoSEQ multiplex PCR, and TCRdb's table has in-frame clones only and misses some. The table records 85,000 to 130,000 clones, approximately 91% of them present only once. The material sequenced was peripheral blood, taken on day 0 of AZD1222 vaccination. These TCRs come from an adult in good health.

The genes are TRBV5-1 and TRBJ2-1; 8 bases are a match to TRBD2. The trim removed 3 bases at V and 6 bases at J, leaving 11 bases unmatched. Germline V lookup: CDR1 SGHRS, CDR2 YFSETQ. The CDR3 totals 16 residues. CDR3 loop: CASSSYPGLGGNEQFF. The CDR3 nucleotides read TGCGCCAGCAGCTCCTACCCGGGACTAGGGGGCAATGAGCAGTTCTTC. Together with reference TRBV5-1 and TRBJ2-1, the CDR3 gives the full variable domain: KAGVTQTPRYLIKTRGQQVTLSCSPISGHRSVSWYQQTPGQGLQFLFEYFSETQRNKGNFPGRFSGRQFSNSRSEMNVSTLELGDSALYLCASSSYPGLGGNEQFFGPGTRLTVL.

The CDR3 DNA sequence: TGTGCCAGCAGCTTTAGGACAGCTGAAGCTTTCTTT. It specifies CASSFRTAEAFF. The V call is TRBV13, the J call TRBJ1-1; maybe TRBD1 (6 bases). Germline V gives CDR1 PRHDT, CDR2 FYEKMQ (reference sequence). Deletions cut 3 bases from V and 6 bases from J, with 8 bases between. The CDR3 has 12 residues.

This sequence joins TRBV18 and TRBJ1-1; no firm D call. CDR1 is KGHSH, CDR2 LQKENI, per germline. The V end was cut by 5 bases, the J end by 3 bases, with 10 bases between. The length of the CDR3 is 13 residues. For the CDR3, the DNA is TGTGCCAGCTCATCCCGGGAGGACACTGAAGCTTTCTTT. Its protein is CASSSREDTEAFF.

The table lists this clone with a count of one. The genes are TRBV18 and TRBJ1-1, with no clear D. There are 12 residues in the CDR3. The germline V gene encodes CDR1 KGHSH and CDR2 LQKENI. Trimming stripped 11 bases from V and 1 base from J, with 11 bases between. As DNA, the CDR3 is TGTGCCGGAAGAGAGGAGAACACTGAAGCTTTCTTT. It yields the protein CAGREENTEAFF.

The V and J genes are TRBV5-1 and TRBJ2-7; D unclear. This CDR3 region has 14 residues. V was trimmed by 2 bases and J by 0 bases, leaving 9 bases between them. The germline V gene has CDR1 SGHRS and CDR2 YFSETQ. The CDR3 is CASSFGSTSYEQYF. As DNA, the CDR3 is TGCGCCAGCAGCTTTGGCAGCACCTCCTACGAGCAGTACTTC.

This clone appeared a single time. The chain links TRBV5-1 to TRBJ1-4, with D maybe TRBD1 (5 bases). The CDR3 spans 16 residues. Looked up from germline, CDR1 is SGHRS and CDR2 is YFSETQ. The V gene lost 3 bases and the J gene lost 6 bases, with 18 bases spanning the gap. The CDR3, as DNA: TGCGCCAGCAGCTCCCTCTCGGGCCAGGGTTATGAAAAACTGTTTTTT. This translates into CASSSLSGQGYEKLFF.

CDR3 loop: CASSLYQGNQPQHF. In DNA, the CDR3 is TGTGCCAGCAGCTTGTATCAGGGGAATCAGCCCCAGCATTTT. The chain combines TRBV5-5 with TRBJ1-5; TRBD1 is a possible D gene (6 bases). Trimming shortened V by 1 base and J by 4 bases, and 9 bases separated the two germline ends. The CDR3 is 14 amino acids. The germline V gene has CDR1 SGHKS and CDR2 YYEKEE (reference sequence).

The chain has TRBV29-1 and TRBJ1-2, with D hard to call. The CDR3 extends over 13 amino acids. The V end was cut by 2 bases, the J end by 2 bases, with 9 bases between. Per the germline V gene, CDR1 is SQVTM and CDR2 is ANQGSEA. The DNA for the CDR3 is TGCAGCGTTGAATTGGAGATAAACTATGGCTACACCTTC. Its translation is CSVELEINYGYTF.

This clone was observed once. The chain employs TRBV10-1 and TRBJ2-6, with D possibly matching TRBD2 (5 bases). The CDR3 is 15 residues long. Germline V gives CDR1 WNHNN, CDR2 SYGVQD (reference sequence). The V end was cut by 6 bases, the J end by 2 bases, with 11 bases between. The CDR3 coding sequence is TGCGCCAGCAGCGGAGAGGGTACTGGGGCCAACGTCCTGACTTTC. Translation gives CASSGEGTGANVLTF.

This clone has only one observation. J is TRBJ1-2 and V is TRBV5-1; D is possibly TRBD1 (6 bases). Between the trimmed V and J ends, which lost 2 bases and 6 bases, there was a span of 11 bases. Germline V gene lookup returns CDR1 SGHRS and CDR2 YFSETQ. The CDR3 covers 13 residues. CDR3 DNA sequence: TGCGCCAGCAGCTTCAACAGGGTCCATGGCTACACCTTC. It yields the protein CASSFNRVHGYTF.

The CDR3 sequence: CASSTGTRYEQYF. CDR3 nucleotides: TGTGCCAGCAGCACCGGTACTCGCTACGAGCAGTACTTC. The genes are TRBV5-4 and TRBJ2-7, with D unclear. This CDR3 is 13 amino acids long. The germline gives CDR1 SGHNT, CDR2 YYREEE (reference sequence). V gave up 4 bases and J gave up 3 bases, with 11 bases separating them.

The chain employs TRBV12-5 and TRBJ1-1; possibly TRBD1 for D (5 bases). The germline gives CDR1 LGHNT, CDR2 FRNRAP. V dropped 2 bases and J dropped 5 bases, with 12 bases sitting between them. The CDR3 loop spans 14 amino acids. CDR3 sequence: CASGLSRVGTEAFF. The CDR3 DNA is TGTGCTAGTGGTTTGAGCAGGGTGGGAACTGAAGCTTTCTTT.

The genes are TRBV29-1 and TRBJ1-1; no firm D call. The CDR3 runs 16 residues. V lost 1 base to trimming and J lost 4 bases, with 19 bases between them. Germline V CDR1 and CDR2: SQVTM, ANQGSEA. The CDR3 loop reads CSVEALGSVVFTEAFF. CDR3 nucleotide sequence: TGCAGCGTTGAAGCCCTGGGGTCAGTCGTTTTCACTGAAGCTTTCTTT.

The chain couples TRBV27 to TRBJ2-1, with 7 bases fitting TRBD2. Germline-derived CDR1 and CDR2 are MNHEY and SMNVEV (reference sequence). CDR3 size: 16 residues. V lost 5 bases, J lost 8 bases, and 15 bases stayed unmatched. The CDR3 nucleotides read TGTGCCAGCAGTCCGCCCTGGGGGGGGACTAAGGATGAGCAGTTCTTC. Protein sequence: CASSPPWGGTKDEQFF.

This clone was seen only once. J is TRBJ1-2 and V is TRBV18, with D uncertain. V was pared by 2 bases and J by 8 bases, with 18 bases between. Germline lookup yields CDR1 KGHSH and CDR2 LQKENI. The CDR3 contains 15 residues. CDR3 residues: CASSPGVSGEGGYTF. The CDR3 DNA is TGTGCCAGCTCACCAGGGGTTTCCGGGGAAGGAGGCTACACCTTC.

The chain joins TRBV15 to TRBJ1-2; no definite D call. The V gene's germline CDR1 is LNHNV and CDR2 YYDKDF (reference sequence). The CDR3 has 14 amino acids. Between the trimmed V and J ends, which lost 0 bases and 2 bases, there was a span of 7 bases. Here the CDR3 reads CATSRDNSNYGYTF. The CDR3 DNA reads TGTGCCACCAGCAGAGATAACAGCAACTATGGCTACACCTTC.